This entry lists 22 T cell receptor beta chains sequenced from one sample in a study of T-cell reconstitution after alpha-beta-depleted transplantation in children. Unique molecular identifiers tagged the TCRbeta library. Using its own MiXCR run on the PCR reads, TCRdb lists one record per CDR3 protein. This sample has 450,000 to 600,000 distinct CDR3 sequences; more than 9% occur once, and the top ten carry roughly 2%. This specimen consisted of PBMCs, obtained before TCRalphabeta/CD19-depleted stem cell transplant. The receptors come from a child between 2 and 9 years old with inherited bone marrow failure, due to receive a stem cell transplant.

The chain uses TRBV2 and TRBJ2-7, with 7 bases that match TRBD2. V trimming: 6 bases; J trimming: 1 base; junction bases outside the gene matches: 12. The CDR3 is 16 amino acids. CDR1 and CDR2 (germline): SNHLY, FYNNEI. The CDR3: CASRDFSREWSYEQYF. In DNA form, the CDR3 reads TGTGCCAGCAGGGATTTCTCGCGGGAGTGGTCCTACGAGCAGTACTTC.

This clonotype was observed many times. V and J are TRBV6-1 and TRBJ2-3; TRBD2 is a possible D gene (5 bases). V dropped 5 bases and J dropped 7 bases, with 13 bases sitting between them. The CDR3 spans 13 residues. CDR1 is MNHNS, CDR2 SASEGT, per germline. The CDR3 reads CASSQRLHNTQYF. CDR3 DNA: TGTGCCAGCAGTCAACGACTACACAATACGCAGTATTTT.

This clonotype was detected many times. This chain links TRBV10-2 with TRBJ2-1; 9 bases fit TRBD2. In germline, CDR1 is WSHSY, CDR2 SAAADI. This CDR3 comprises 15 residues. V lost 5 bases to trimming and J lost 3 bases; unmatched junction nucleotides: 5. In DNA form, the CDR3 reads TGCGCCAGCAGTCTAGCGGGATCTCTCTACAATGAGCAGTTCTTC. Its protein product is CASSLAGSLYNEQFF.

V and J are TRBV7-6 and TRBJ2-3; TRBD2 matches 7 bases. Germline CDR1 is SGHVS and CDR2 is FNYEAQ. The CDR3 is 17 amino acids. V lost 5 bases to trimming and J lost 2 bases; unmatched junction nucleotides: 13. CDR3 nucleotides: TGTGCCAGCAGCCTTTTTGCGCAGAGCGGGACCACAGATACGCAGTATTTT. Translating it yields CASSLFAQSGTTDTQYF.

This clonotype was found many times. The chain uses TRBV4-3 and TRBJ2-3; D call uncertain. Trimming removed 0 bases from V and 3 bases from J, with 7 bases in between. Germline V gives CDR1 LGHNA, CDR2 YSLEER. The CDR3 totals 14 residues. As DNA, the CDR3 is TGCGCCAGCAGCCAAGATTGGAGTACAGATACGCAGTATTTT. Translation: CASSQDWSTDTQYF.

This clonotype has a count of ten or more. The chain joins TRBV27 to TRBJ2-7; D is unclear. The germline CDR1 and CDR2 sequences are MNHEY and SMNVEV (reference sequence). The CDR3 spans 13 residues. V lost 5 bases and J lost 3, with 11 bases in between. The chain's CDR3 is CASSTGLFYEQYF. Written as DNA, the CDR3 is TGTGCCAGCAGTACCGGGCTATTCTACGAGCAGTACTTC.

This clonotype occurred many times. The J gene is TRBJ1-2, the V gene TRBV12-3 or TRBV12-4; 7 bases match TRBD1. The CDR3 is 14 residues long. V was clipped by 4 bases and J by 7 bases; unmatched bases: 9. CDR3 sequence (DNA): TGTGCCAGCAGTTCCGGACAGGTGGCGGGTGGCTACACCTTC. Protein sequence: CASSSGQVAGGYTF.

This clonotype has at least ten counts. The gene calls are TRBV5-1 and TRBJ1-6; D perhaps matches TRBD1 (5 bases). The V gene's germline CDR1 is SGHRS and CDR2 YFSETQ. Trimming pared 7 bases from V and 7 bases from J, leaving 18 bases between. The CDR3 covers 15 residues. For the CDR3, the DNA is TGCGCCAGCGGACGGGACCGTACGGAAAATTCACCCCTCCACTTT. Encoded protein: CASGRDRTENSPLHF.

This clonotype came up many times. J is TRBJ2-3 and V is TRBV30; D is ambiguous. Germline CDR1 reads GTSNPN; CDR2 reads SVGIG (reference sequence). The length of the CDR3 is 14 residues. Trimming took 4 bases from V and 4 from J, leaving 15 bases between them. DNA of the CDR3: TGTGCCTGGATTATTCCGGGTTGGGCAGATACGCAGTATTTT. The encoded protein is CAWIIPGWADTQYF. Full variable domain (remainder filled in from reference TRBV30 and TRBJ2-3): SQTIHQWPATLVQPVGSPLSLECTVEGTSNPNLYWYRQAAGRGLQLLFYSVGIGQISSEVPQNLSASRPQDRQFILSSKKLLLSDSGFYLCAWIIPGWADTQYFGPGTRLTVL.

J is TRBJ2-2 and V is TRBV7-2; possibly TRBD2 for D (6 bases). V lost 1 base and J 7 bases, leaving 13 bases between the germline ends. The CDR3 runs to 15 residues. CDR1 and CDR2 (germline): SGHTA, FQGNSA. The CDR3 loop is CASSLVALASGELFF. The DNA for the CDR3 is TGTGCCAGCAGCTTAGTAGCCCTAGCGAGCGGGGAGCTGTTTTTT.

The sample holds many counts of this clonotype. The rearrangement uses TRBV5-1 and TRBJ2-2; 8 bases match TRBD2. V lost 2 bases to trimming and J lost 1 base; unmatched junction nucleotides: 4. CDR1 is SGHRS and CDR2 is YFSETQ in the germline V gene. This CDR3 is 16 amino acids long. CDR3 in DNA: TGCGCCAGCAGCTTTCAGCTAGCGGGGAACACCGGGGAGCTGTTTTTT. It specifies CASSFQLAGNTGELFF.

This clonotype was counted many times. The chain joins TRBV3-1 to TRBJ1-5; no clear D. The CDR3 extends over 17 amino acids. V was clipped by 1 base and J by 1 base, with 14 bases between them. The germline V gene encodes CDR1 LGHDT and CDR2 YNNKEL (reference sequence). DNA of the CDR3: TGTGCCAGCAGCCAAGCCTATGGGGAAGAAAGCAATCAGCCCCAGCATTTT. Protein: CASSQAYGEESNQPQHF.

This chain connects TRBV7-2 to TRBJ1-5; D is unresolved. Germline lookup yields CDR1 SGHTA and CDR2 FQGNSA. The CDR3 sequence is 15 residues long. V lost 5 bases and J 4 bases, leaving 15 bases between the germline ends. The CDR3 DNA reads TGTGCCAGCAGCCTATCGGGCCTCCTTAATCAGCCCCAGCATTTT. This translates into CASSLSGLLNQPQHF.

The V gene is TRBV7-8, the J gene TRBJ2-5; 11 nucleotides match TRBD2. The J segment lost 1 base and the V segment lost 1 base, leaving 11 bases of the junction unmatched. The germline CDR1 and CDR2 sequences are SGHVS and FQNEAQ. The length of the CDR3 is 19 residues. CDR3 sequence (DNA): TGTGCCAGCAGCTTAGTGGTTACACCCGGGACTAGCGGCCAAGAGACCCAGTACTTC. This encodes CASSLVVTPGTSGQETQYF. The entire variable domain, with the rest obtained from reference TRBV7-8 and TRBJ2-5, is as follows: GAGVSQSPRYKVAKRGQDVALRCDPISGHVSLFWYQQALGQGPEFLTYFQNEAQLDKSGLPSDRFFAERPEGSVSTLKIQRTQQEDSAVYLCASSLVVTPGTSGQETQYFGPGTRLLVL.

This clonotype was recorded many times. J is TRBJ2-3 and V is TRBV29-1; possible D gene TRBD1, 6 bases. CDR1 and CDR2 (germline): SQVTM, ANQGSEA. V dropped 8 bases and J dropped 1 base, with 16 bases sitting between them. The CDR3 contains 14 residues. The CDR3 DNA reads TGCAGCATAGCCGGGACACCCGGCACAGATACGCAGTATTTT. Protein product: CSIAGTPGTDTQYF.

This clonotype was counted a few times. The CDR3 region has the DNA TGTGCCAGCAGCCAAGCCGGGGGGGCCTACAATGAGCAGTTCTTC. It yields the protein CASSQAGGAYNEQFF. The rearrangement links TRBV3-1 to TRBJ2-1, with 8 bases that match TRBD2. The germline gives CDR1 LGHDT, CDR2 YNNKEL (reference sequence). The ends lost 1 base at V and 2 bases at J; junction bases unmatched: 1. This CDR3 has 15 residues.

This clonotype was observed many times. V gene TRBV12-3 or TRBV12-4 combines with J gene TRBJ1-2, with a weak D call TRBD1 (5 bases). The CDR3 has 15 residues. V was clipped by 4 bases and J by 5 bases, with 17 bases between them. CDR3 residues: CASSYPGTAAYGYTF. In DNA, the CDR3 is TGTGCCAGCAGTTACCCCGGGACGGCCGCTTATGGCTACACCTTC.

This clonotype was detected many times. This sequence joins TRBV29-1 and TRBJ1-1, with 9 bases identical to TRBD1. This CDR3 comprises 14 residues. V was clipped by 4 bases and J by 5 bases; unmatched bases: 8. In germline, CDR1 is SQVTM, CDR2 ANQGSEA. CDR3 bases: TGCAGCGTTGGGAATGACAGGGGGGATACTGAAGCTTTCTTT. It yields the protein CSVGNDRGDTEAFF.

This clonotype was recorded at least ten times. Here the CDR3 reads CASSLTSIVNQPQHF. The CDR3 bases are TGTGCCAGCAGCCTCACCTCGATTGTCAATCAGCCCCAGCATTTT. The chain is built from TRBV7-2 and TRBJ1-5; D is undetermined. Per the germline V gene, CDR1 is SGHTA and CDR2 is FQGNSA. Trimming took off 5 bases at V and 3 bases at J, with 14 bases between the two ends. The CDR3 consists of 15 residues.

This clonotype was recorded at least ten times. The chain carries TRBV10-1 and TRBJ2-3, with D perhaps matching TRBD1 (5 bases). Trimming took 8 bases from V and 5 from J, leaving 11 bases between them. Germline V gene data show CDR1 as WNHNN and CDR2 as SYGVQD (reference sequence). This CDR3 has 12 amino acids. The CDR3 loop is CASGDRIDTQYF. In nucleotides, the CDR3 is TGCGCCAGCGGAGACAGAATAGATACGCAGTATTTT.

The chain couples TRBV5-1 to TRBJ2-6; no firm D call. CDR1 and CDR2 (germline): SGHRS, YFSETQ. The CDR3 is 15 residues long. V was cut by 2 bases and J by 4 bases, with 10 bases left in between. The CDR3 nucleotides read TGCGCCAGCAGCTTCGGGTTGATCGGGGCCAACGTCCTGACTTTC. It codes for CASSFGLIGANVLTF.

The CDR3, as DNA: TGCAGTGCCCGACAGGGTCCTGCGGTGGGCTACACCTTC. Translating gives CSARQGPAVGYTF. V is TRBV20-1 and J is TRBJ1-2, with TRBD1 matching 7 bases. V shed 6 bases and J 8 bases; nucleotides not matched to a gene: 12. Per the germline V gene, CDR1 is DFQATT and CDR2 is SNEGSKA (reference sequence). The CDR3 has 13 amino acids.